This T cell receptor (beta chain) is drawn from a study of read filtering for tumor transcriptome and immune sequencing. Study as a whole: Mean patient age was approximately 71 years, range about 47 to 85; around 17 male, 11 to 15 female. DNase treatment preceded whole-transcriptome library preparation. TCR-mapped reads were about 3.5 to 10.27 million with IR-seq versus about 85 to 1,300 with RNA-seq.

From 400 to 450 ng of RNA, a library with molecular barcoded alpha/delta and beta/gamma adaptors was made. TCRdb re-analysed the reads in MiXCR, keeping a single row per CDR3 protein. The sample carries 40,000 to 55,000 distinct CDR3 sequences, roughly 19% recorded once. As for this clonotype: Its antigen is not identified.

Study-wide results and limits: Approximately 77% of IR-seq clonotypes had a single read, yet these held around 3.3% of reads.

Germline loops: CDR1 SGHKS, CDR2 YYEKEE (reference sequence). V lost 4 bases and J 3 bases, leaving 16 bases between the germline ends. The CDR3 sequence is 16 residues long. This receptor was obtained from a donor aged 40 or older with multiple myeloma. Source material: a population of CD138-negative cells sorted from bone marrow. This chain connects TRBV5-5 to TRBJ2-2, with D maybe TRBD2 (5 bases). CDR3 in amino acids: CASSLSVGVYTGELFF. CDR3 nucleotides: TGTGCCAGCAGCCTTTCAGTGGGAGTATACACCGGGGAGCTGTTTTTT.